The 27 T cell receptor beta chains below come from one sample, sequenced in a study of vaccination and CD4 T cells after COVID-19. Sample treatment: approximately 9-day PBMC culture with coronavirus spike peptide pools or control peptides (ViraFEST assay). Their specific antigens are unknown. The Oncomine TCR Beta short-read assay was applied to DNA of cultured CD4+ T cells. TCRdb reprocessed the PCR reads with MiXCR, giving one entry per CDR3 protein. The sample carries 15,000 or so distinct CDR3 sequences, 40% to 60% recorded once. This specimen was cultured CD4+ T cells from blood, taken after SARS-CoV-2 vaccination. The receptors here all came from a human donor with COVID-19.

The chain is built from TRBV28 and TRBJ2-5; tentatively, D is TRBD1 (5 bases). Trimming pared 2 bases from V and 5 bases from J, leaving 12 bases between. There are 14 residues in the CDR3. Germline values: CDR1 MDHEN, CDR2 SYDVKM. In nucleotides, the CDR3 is TGTGCCAGCAGTTTAGCAGGGATTGGGGAGACCCAGTACTTC. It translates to CASSLAGIGETQYF.

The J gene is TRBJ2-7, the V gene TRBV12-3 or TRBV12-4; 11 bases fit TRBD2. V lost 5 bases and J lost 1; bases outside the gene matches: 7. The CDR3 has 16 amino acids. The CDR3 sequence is CASSQFSGGGSYEQYF. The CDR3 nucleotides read TGTGCCAGCAGTCAGTTTAGCGGGGGGGGTTCCTACGAGCAGTACTTC.

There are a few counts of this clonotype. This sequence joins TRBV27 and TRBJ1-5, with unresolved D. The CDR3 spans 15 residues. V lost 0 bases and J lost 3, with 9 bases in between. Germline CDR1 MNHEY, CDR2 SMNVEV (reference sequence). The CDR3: CASSLSATYNQPQHF. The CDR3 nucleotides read TGTGCCAGCAGTTTATCCGCTACATACAATCAGCCCCAGCATTTT.

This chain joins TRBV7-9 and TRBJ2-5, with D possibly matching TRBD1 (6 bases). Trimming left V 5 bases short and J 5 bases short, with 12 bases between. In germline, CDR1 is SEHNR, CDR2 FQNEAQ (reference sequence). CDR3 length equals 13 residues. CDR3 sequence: CASSEAQGETQYF. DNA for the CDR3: TGTGCCAGCAGCGAGGCCCAGGGGGAGACCCAGTACTTC. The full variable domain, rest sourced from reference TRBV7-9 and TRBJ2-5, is DTGVSQNPRHKITKRGQNVTFRCDPISEHNRLYWYRQTLGQGPEFLTYFQNEAQLEKSRLLSDRFSAERPKGSFSTLEIQRTEQGDSAMYLCASSEAQGETQYFGPGTRLLVL.

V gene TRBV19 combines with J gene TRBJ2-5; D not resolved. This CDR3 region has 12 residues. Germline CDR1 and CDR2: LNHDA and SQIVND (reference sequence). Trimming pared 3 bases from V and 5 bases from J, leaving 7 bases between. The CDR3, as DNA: TGTGCCAGTAGTATTAGGGATGAGACCCAGTACTTC. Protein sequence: CASSIRDETQYF.

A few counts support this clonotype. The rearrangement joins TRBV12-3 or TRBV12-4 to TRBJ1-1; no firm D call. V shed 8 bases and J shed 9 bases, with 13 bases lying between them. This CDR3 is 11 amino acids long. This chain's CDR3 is CASAQGFKAFF. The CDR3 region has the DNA TGTGCCAGCGCCCAAGGCTTTAAAGCTTTCTTT.

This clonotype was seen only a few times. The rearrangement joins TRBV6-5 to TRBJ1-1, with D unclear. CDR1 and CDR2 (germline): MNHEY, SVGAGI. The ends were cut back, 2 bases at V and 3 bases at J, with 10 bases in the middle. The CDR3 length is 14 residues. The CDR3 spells CASSYQLRDTEAFF. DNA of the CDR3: TGTGCCAGCAGTTACCAGTTAAGGGACACTGAAGCTTTCTTT.

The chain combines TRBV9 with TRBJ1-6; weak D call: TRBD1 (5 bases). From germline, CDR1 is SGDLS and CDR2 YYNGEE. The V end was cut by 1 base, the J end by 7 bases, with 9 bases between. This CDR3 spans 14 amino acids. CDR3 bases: TGTGCCAGCAGCGTACAGGGTGACAATTCACCCCTCCACTTT. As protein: CASSVQGDNSPLHF. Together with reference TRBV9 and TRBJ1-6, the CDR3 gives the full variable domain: DSGVTQTPKHLITATGQRVTLRCSPRSGDLSVYWYQQSLDQGLQFLIQYYNGEERAKGNILERFSAQQFPDLHSELNLSSLELGDSALYFCASSVQGDNSPLHFGNGTRLTVT.

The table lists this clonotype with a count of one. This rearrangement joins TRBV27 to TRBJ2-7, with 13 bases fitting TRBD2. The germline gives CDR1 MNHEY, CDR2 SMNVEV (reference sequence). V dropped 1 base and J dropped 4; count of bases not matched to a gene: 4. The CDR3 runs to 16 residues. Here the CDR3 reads CASSLWGLAGIYEQYF. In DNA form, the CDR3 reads TGTGCCAGCAGTTTATGGGGACTAGCGGGGATTTACGAGCAGTACTTC.

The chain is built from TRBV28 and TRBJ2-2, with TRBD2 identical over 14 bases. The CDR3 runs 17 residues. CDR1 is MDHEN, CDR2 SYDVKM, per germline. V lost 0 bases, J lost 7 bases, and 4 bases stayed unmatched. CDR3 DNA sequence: TGTGCCAGCAGTTTATGGACTAGCGGGGGGGATGGCGGGGAGCTGTTTTTT. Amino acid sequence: CASSLWTSGGDGGELFF.

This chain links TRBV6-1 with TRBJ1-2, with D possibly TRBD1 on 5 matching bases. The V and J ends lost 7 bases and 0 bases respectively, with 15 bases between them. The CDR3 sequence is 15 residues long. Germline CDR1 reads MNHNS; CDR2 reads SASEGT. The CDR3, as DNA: TGTGCCAGCACCCGGGGACGGGGAACTAACTATGGCTACACCTTC. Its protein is CASTRGRGTNYGYTF.

Written as DNA, the CDR3 is TGTGCCAGCAGCCTTATGGGGGGCTCTGGAAACACCATATATTTT. The encoded protein is CASSLMGGSGNTIYF. This sequence joins TRBV7-8 and TRBJ1-3; maybe TRBD1 (5 bases). Per the germline V gene, CDR1 is SGHVS and CDR2 is FQNEAQ. This CDR3 spans 15 amino acids. The V end lost 5 bases, the J end lost 0 bases, and 11 bases lay between the germline ends.

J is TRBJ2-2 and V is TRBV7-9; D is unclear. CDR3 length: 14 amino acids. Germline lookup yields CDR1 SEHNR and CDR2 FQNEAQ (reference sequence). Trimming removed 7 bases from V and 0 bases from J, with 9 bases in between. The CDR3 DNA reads TGTGCCAGCACCTCGAATACGAACACCGGGGAGCTGTTTTTT. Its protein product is CASTSNTNTGELFF.

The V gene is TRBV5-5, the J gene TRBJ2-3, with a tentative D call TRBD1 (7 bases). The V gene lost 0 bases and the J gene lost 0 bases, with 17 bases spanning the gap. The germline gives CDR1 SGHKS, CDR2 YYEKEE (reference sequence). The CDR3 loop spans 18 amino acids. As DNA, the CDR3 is TGTGCCAGCAGCTTGGGGTTTTCAGGGGGGCTTAGCACAGATACGCAGTATTTT. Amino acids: CASSLGFSGGLSTDTQYF.

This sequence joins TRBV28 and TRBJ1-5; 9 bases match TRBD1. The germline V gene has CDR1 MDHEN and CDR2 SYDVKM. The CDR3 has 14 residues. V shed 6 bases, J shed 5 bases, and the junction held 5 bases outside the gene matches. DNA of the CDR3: TGTGCCAGCAGGGGACAGGGTGGTTATCAGCCCCAGCATTTT. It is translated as CASRGQGGYQPQHF.

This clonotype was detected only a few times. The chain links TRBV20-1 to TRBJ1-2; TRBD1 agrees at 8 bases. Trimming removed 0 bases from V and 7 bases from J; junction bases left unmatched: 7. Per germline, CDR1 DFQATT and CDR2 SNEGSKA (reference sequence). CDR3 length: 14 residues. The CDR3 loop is CSAREQGGVIGYTF. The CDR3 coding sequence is TGCAGTGCTAGAGAACAGGGGGGGGTTATTGGCTACACCTTC.

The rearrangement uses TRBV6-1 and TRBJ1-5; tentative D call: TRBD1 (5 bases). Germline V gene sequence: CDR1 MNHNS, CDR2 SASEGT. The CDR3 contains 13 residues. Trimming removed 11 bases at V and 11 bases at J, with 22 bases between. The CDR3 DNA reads TGTGCCGCCGCGGAAGTTGGGGGAAGGACCCAGCATTTT. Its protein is CAAAEVGGRTQHF.

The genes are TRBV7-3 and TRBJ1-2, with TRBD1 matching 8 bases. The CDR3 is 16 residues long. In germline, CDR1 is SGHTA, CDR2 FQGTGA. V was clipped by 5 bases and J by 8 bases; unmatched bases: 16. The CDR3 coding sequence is TGTGCCAGCAGCCCACTCCGGACAGGGTTGGGAAAAGGCTACACCTTC. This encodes CASSPLRTGLGKGYTF.

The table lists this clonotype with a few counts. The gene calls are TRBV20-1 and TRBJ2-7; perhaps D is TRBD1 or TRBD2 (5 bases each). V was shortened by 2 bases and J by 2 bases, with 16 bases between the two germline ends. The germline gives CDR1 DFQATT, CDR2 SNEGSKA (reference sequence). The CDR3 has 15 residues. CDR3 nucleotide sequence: TGCAGTGCTAGACCCCGGGACCGATCAACCTACGAGCAGTACTTC. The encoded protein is CSARPRDRSTYEQYF.

CDR3 residues: CSARGPNRGGNQPQHF. Written as DNA, the CDR3 is TGCAGTGCTCGGGGACCGAACAGGGGTGGCAATCAGCCCCAGCATTTT. The chain has TRBV20-1 and TRBJ1-5, with 7 nucleotides matching TRBD1. This CDR3 comprises 16 residues. In germline, CDR1 is DFQATT, CDR2 SNEGSKA (reference sequence). J lost 2 bases, V lost 5 bases, and 12 bases had no gene match.

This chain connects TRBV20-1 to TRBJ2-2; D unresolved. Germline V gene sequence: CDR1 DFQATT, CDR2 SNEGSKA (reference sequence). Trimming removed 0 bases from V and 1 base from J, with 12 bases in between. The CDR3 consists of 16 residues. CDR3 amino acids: CSAREREIGNTGELFF. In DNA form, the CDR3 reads TGCAGTGCTAGAGAGAGAGAAATTGGGAACACCGGGGAGCTGTTTTTT.

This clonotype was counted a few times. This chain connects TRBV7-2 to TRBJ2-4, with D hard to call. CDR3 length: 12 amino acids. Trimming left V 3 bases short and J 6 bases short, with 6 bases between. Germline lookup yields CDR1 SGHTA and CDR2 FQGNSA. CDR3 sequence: CASSLFPNIQYF. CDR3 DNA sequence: TGTGCCAGCAGCTTGTTCCCAAACATTCAGTACTTC.

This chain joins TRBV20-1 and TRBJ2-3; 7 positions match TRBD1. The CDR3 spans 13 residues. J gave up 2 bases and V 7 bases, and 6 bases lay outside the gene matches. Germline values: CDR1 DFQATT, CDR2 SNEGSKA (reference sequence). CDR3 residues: CSVTGQSTDTQYF. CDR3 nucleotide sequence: TGCAGTGTTACGGGACAGTCCACAGATACGCAGTATTTT.

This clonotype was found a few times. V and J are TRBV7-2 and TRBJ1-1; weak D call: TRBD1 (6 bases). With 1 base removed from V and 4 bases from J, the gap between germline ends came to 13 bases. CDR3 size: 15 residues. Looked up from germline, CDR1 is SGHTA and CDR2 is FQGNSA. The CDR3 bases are TGTGCCAGCAGCTTAGGGAGCAGGGGTGGCACTGAAGCTTTCTTT. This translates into CASSLGSRGGTEAFF.

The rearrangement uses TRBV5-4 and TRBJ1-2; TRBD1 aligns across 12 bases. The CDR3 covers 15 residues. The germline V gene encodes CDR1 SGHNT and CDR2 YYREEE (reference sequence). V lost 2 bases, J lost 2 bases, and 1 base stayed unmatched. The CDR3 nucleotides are TGTGCCAGCAGCTTTGGGACAGGGGGCAACTATGGCTACACCTTC. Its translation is CASSFGTGGNYGYTF.

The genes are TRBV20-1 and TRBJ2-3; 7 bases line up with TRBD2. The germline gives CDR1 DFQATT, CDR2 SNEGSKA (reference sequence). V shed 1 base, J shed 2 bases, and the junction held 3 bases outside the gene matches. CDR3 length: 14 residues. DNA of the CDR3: TGCAGTGCTAGAGGCCGGGACTACACAGATACGCAGTATTTT. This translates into CSARGRDYTDTQYF.

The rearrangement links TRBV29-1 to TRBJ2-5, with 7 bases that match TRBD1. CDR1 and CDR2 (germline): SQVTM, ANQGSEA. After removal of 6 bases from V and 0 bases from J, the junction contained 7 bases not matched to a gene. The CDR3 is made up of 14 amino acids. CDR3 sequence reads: CSVKRGQNQETQYF. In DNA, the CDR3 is TGCAGCGTCAAAAGGGGGCAGAACCAAGAGACCCAGTACTTC.